A single T cell receptor beta chain is shown here with its context. The CDR3 runs 16 residues. Germline V gene sequence: CDR1 LNHNV, CDR2 YYDKDF (reference sequence). Trimming took off 4 bases at V and 1 base at J, with 14 bases between the two ends. This sample stems from a study of T cell changes during pregnancy in multiple sclerosis. Measured with immunoSEQ multiplex PCR; TCRdb has only the in-frame clones, and not every one. This sample has about 38,000 clones, with about 90% found just once. This TCR came from a female donor in good health, enrolled as a control in a pregnancy study. The starting material was CD4+ T cells from peripheral blood mononuclear cells, obtained after pregnancy. The rearrangement joins TRBV15 to TRBJ1-5; D perhaps matches TRBD1 (5 bases). The CDR3 protein is CATSIHPGDSNQPQHF. The CDR3 nucleotides read TGTGCCACCAGCATCCACCCGGGGGACAGCAATCAGCCCCAGCATTTT.